The 9 T cell receptor beta chains in this list originate from one sample, sequenced in a study of T cell responses to AZD1222 COVID-19 vaccine. This table comes from immunoSEQ multiplex PCR, and its TCRdb copy is limited to in-frame clones, with some not included. The sample lists around 130,000 clones, approximately 85% occurring once. The sample in question was peripheral blood, obtained on day 0 of AZD1222 vaccination. The receptors here all came from an adult in good health.

This chain joins TRBV28 and TRBJ2-3; the match to TRBD1 covers 7 bases. Per germline, CDR1 MDHEN and CDR2 SYDVKM. Trimming cost V 10 bases and J 7 bases; bases outside gene matches: 11. The CDR3 totals 13 residues. CDR3: CATRTGGPHTQYF. CDR3 DNA: TGTGCCACTAGGACAGGCGGCCCACATACGCAGTATTTT. The variable domain in full, with the rest retrieved from reference TRBV28 and TRBJ2-3, is DVKVTQSSRYLVKRTGEKVFLECVQDMDHENMFWYRQDPGLGLRLIYFSYDVKMKEKGDIPEGYSVSREKKERFSLILESASTNQTSMYLCATRTGGPHTQYFGPGTRLTVL.

The rearrangement joins TRBV19 to TRBJ2-2; D possibly corresponds to TRBD1 (5 bases). In germline, CDR1 is LNHDA, CDR2 SQIVND (reference sequence). The V gene lost 1 base and the J gene lost 3 bases, with 9 bases spanning the gap. The CDR3 contains 15 residues. The CDR3 loop reads CASSIGGRDTGELFF. CDR3 DNA: TGTGCCAGTAGTATAGGGGGCCGGGACACCGGGGAGCTGTTTTTT.

The chain uses TRBV7-9 and TRBJ1-3; possible D gene TRBD1, 5 bases. The V end lost 4 bases, the J end lost 4 bases, and 8 bases lay between the germline ends. This CDR3 region has 13 residues. Germline V lookup: CDR1 SEHNR, CDR2 FQNEAQ (reference sequence). The CDR3 protein is CASSSYRGNTIYF. The CDR3 DNA reads TGTGCCAGCAGCTCATACAGGGGAAACACCATATATTTT.

V is TRBV5-1 and J is TRBJ1-6; TRBD1 matches 7 bases. This CDR3 region has 16 residues. The junction had 2 bases not matched to a gene; V was cut back by 0 bases and J by 2 bases. From germline, CDR1 is SGHRS and CDR2 YFSETQ. CDR3 in amino acids: CASSLAGQAYNSPLHF. The CDR3 DNA sequence: TGCGCCAGCAGCTTGGCCGGACAGGCCTATAATTCACCCCTCCACTTT.

This CDR3 reads CASSPREQGYSPLHF. The DNA for the CDR3 is TGTGCCAGCTCCCCTCGTGAACAGGGCTACTCACCCCTCCACTTT. This chain connects TRBV18 to TRBJ1-6, with D possibly matching TRBD1 (6 bases). Trimming left V 6 bases short and J 10 bases short, with 19 bases between. The CDR3 sequence is 15 residues long. Per germline, CDR1 KGHSH and CDR2 LQKENI. Filled out from reference TRBV18 and TRBJ1-6, the complete variable domain reads NAGVMQNPRHLVRRRGQEARLRCSPMKGHSHVYWYRQLPEEGLKFMVYLQKENIIDESGMPKERFSAEFPKEGPSILRIQQVVRGDSAAYFCASSPREQGYSPLHFGNGTRLTVT.

This clone has a single count. The rearrangement links TRBV6-5 to TRBJ2-2; D tentatively fits TRBD1 or TRBD2 (5 bases each). V was pared by 6 bases and J by 6 bases, with 8 bases between. The CDR3 sequence is 12 residues long. Per germline, CDR1 MNHEY and CDR2 SVGAGI. The CDR3 DNA follows: TGTGCCAGCAGCACGGGACCCGGGGAGCTGTTTTTT. It codes for CASSTGPGELFF.

The J gene is TRBJ1-4, the V gene TRBV28; D is undetermined. Germline CDR1 MDHEN, CDR2 SYDVKM. The CDR3 is 14 residues long. Between the trimmed V and J ends, which lost 10 bases and 2 bases, there was a span of 14 bases. Here the CDR3 DNA reads TGTGCCACCAAACTTCTGGGGACTAATGAAAAACTGTTTTTT. This codes for CATKLLGTNEKLFF.

The V gene is TRBV6-2 or TRBV6-3, the J gene TRBJ1-1; D is unresolved. The length of the CDR3 is 13 residues. V dropped 2 bases and J dropped 4 bases, with 8 bases sitting between them. Germline CDR1 and CDR2: MNHEY and SVGEGT. This CDR3 is CASSYTDLTEAFF. The CDR3 nucleotides are TGTGCCAGCAGTTACACCGACCTCACTGAAGCTTTCTTT.

The chain has TRBV12-3 or TRBV12-4 and TRBJ1-5; D is uncertain. The germline V and J ends were trimmed by 6 bases and 6 bases, with 12 bases remaining between them. The CDR3 sequence is 13 residues long. CDR3 bases: TGTGCCAGCAGATATAGGGTAGGTCAGCCCCAGCATTTT. Translation gives CASRYRVGQPQHF.